A single sample is the source of the 25 T cell receptor beta chains below, sequenced in a study of T cell repertoires in aging, cancer and after chemotherapy. Multiplex touch-down PCR with TRB-A/B primers amplified rearranged V-D-J TRB sequences. TCRdb independently ran MiXCR on the multiplex PCR reads; one entry per CDR3 protein. This sample has about 820 distinct CDR3 sequences, with around 23% found just once. Amplification of TCR beta used genomic DNA extracted from peripheral blood. Sequencing was performed on blood. These receptors originate from a human donor with a solid tumor.

CDR3: CSAREISSYEQYF. The CDR3 region has the DNA TGCAGTGCTAGAGAAATCAGCTCCTACGAGCAGTACTTC. V is TRBV20-1 and J is TRBJ2-7; D not certain. CDR3 size: 13 residues. V dropped 0 bases and J dropped 0 bases, with 6 bases sitting between them. Germline V CDR1 and CDR2: DFQATT, SNEGSKA (reference sequence).

This clonotype has a single count. This chain links TRBV28 with TRBJ2-1; D unresolved. CDR1 and CDR2 from the germline V gene are MDHEN and SYDVKM. CDR3 size: 12 residues. V was cut by 7 bases and J by 4 bases, with 8 bases left in between. CDR3 loop: CASNLRYNEQFF. The CDR3 coding sequence is TGTGCCAGCAACCTAAGGTACAATGAGCAGTTCTTC.

This clonotype was recorded once. The rearrangement joins TRBV5-1 to TRBJ1-1; D uncertain. There are 15 residues in the CDR3. Trimming removed 0 bases at V and 3 bases at J, with 12 bases between. CDR1 SGHRS and CDR2 YFSETQ come from the germline V gene. In nucleotides, the CDR3 is TGCGCCAGCAGCTTGGTTGGAGGGAGCGACACTGAAGCTTTCTTT. Its protein product is CASSLVGGSDTEAFF.

This clonotype is categorized as medium-sized (0.01 to 0.1%). V is TRBV12-3 or TRBV12-4 and J is TRBJ2-1, with D perhaps being TRBD1 or TRBD2 (6 bases each). V shed 2 bases and J shed 7 bases, with 15 bases lying between them. The CDR3 is 15 amino acids. The CDR3 loop reads CASSLHGGRRNEQFF. CDR3 nucleotides: TGTGCCAGCAGTTTACACGGGGGCAGAAGAAATGAGCAGTTCTTC.

This clonotype is categorized as medium-sized (0.01 to 0.1%). This rearrangement joins TRBV27 to TRBJ1-2; tentative D call: TRBD1 (6 bases). Germline values: CDR1 MNHEY, CDR2 SMNVEV (reference sequence). The germline V and J ends were trimmed by 5 bases and 7 bases, with 17 bases remaining between them. The CDR3 sequence is 14 residues long. CDR3 residues: CASSVRGETSGYTF. DNA of the CDR3: TGTGCCAGCAGTGTCAGGGGCGAGACCAGTGGCTACACCTTC.

This clonotype is medium-sized by share. The DNA for the CDR3 is TGTGCCAGTAGTAAGGGACGCCTCTCTGGAAACACCATATATTTT. Protein sequence: CASSKGRLSGNTIYF. The chain combines TRBV19 with TRBJ1-3, with a tentative D call TRBD1 (5 bases). This CDR3 has 15 amino acids. The V gene's germline CDR1 is LNHDA and CDR2 SQIVND (reference sequence). Trimming took off 4 bases at V and 0 bases at J, with 10 bases between the two ends.

This clonotype has a handful of counts. The chain recombines TRBV12-3 or TRBV12-4 with TRBJ2-1; TRBD2 aligns across 16 bases. J gave up 7 bases and V 6 bases, and 6 bases lay outside the gene matches. The length of the CDR3 is 16 residues. CDR3 amino acids: CASRMGLAGGKNEQFF. The CDR3 DNA reads as TGTGCCAGCAGAATGGGACTAGCGGGAGGGAAAAATGAGCAGTTCTTC.

The chain carries TRBV20-1 and TRBJ1-2; D uncertain. In germline, CDR1 is DFQATT, CDR2 SNEGSKA (reference sequence). The CDR3 has 11 amino acids. V lost 6 bases to trimming and J lost 7 bases, with 12 bases between them. The CDR3 spells CSAKLPGGYTF. CDR3 nucleotides: TGCAGTGCGAAACTCCCCGGTGGCTACACCTTC.

This clonotype qualifies as medium-sized. The CDR3 nucleotides read TGTGCCAGCAGTTTTTTTCCCCCAGGGGGTCGAGAGACCCAGTACTTC. As protein: CASSFFPPGGRETQYF. V and J are TRBV27 and TRBJ2-5; 7 bases map to TRBD1. The V and J ends lost 3 bases and 4 bases, in that order; junction bases with no gene match: 11. This CDR3 region has 16 residues. Germline-derived CDR1 and CDR2 are MNHEY and SMNVEV (reference sequence).

The chain carries TRBV28 and TRBJ2-2; TRBD2 matches 8 bases. The CDR3 has 14 amino acids. The V gene end was trimmed by 7 bases and the J gene end by 1 base; junction bases not matched to a gene: 2. Per the germline V gene, CDR1 is MDHEN and CDR2 is SYDVKM. The CDR3 protein is CASTSGQNTGELFF. As DNA, the CDR3 is TGTGCCAGCACTAGCGGGCAGAACACCGGGGAGCTGTTTTTT.

In its sample, this clonotype ranks as large. V is TRBV29-1 and J is TRBJ1-1; D is unresolved. Germline V gene sequence: CDR1 SQVTM, CDR2 ANQGSEA. This CDR3 spans 14 amino acids. Trimming left V 3 bases short and J 8 bases short, with 19 bases between. The CDR3: CSVDAAGSKTEAFF. The CDR3 DNA follows: TGCAGCGTTGATGCGGCAGGTTCAAAGACCGAAGCTTTCTTT.

This clonotype is termed large. The chain uses TRBV29-1 and TRBJ1-1; the match to TRBD1 covers 8 bases. J was trimmed by 3 bases and V by 2 bases; bases with no gene match: 8. Looked up from germline, CDR1 is SQVTM and CDR2 is ANQGSEA. This CDR3 spans 15 amino acids. The CDR3 loop is CSVEPRGTGYTEAFF. CDR3 DNA sequence: TGCAGCGTTGAACCCCGTGGGACAGGTTACACTGAAGCTTTCTTT.

The rearrangement joins TRBV18 to TRBJ1-5; possible D gene TRBD1, 6 bases. CDR3 length: 14 residues. Looked up from germline, CDR1 is KGHSH and CDR2 is LQKENI. Trimming shortened V by 2 bases and J by 6 bases, and 11 bases separated the two germline ends. Here the CDR3 DNA reads TGTGCCAGCTCACCAGGACAGTCGGGTCAGCCCCAGCATTTT. This encodes CASSPGQSGQPQHF.

By proportion, this clonotype is medium-sized. The chain has TRBV12-3 or TRBV12-4 and TRBJ1-2, with no clear D. The CDR3 consists of 14 residues. V was shortened by 0 bases and J by 1 base, with 6 bases between the two germline ends. The CDR3, as DNA: TGTGCCAGCAGTTTAGCGGGCTTTAACTATGGCTACACCTTC. Translating gives CASSLAGFNYGYTF.

The chain carries TRBV6-5 and TRBJ1-2; 9 positions match TRBD1. The CDR3 length is 17 residues. V shed 5 bases, J shed 1 base, and the junction held 11 bases outside the gene matches. Per germline, CDR1 MNHEY and CDR2 SVGAGI. The CDR3 nucleotides are TGTGCCAGCAGTGAGCACGGGACAGGGCTTGGTAACTATGGCTACACCTTC. It yields the protein CASSEHGTGLGNYGYTF.

This clonotype was seen a handful of times. The chain carries TRBV5-4 and TRBJ2-7; D is possibly TRBD1 (6 bases). The CDR3 extends over 16 amino acids. Germline V CDR1 and CDR2: SGHNT, YYREEE (reference sequence). With 0 bases removed from V and 5 bases from J, the gap between germline ends came to 18 bases. The CDR3 reads CASSLGVGWGLNEQYF. The CDR3 DNA reads TGTGCCAGCAGCTTGGGTGTCGGTTGGGGGCTCAACGAGCAGTACTTC.

This rearrangement joins TRBV6-1 to TRBJ1-3; 8 bases fit TRBD1. Looked up from germline, CDR1 is MNHNS and CDR2 is SASEGT. The V and J ends lost 6 bases and 0 bases, in that order; junction bases with no gene match: 10. The CDR3 spans 17 residues. CDR3 protein: CASRLSGTGLSGNTIYF. The CDR3 coding sequence is TGTGCCAGCAGACTCTCCGGGACAGGTCTCTCTGGAAACACCATATATTTT.

This clonotype is termed medium-sized. The genes are TRBV30 and TRBJ2-4, with 7 nucleotides matching TRBD1. The CDR3 contains 15 residues. V was clipped by 2 bases and J by 0 bases; unmatched bases: 4. Germline loops: CDR1 GTSNPN, CDR2 SVGIG (reference sequence). The CDR3 loop reads CAWSPQGVAKNIQYF. CDR3 nucleotides: TGTGCCTGGAGTCCTCAGGGGGTAGCCAAAAACATTCAGTACTTC. The variable domain in full, with the rest retrieved from reference TRBV30 and TRBJ2-4, is SQTIHQWPATLVQPVGSPLSLECTVEGTSNPNLYWYRQAAGRGLQLLFYSVGIGQISSEVPQNLSASRPQDRQFILSSKKLLLSDSGFYLCAWSPQGVAKNIQYFGAGTRLSVL.

The rearrangement joins TRBV5-5 to TRBJ1-1; D not resolved. This CDR3 is built from 12 residues. Trimming cost V 4 bases and J 9 bases, with 13 bases left between them. Germline CDR1 reads SGHKS; CDR2 reads YYEKEE (reference sequence). CDR3 sequence (DNA): TGTGCCAGCAGCGTCGTGGGCCATAAAGCTTTCTTT. Protein sequence: CASSVVGHKAFF.

Only a few counts were recorded for this clonotype. For the CDR3, the DNA is TGCGCCAGCAGCTCAGGACAGGCCAGCTATGGCTACACCTTC. Its translation: CASSSGQASYGYTF. The chain combines TRBV5-1 with TRBJ1-2; 7 nucleotides agree with TRBD1. Germline-derived CDR1 and CDR2 are SGHRS and YFSETQ. V dropped 3 bases and J dropped 4; count of bases not matched to a gene: 6. The CDR3 has 14 amino acids.

This clonotype is deemed medium-sized. The gene calls are TRBV6-5 and TRBJ2-7, with TRBD1 matching 7 bases. CDR1 and CDR2 (germline): MNHEY, SVGAGI. Losses at the gene ends were 0 bases for V and 4 bases for J; bases not matched to a gene: 9. CDR3 length equals 16 residues. DNA for the CDR3: TGTGCCAGCAGTTACTCGATCACAGGGGCGTCGTACGAGCAGTACTTC. It codes for CASSYSITGASYEQYF.

The J gene is TRBJ1-5, the V gene TRBV21-1; the tabulated D call, TRBD1, remains unverified against the DNA. TRBV21-1 is described as a pseudogene. The CDR3 is 19 amino acids. CDR3 sequence: CASSKPGTGDLYSNQPQHF. CDR3 nucleotides: TGTGCCAGCAGCAAGCCAGGGACAGGGGACCTTTATAGCAATCAGCCCCAGCATTTT.

This clonotype is judged large. The chain has TRBV6-5 and TRBJ2-7; 7 positions match TRBD1. Trimming cost V 2 bases and J 3 bases; bases outside gene matches: 7. In germline, CDR1 is MNHEY, CDR2 SVGAGI. The CDR3 is 15 amino acids. The CDR3: CASSYGGQQVYEQYF. CDR3 in DNA: TGTGCCAGCAGTTACGGGGGACAGCAAGTCTACGAGCAGTACTTC.

This chain joins TRBV12-3 or TRBV12-4 and TRBJ1-1, with D possibly TRBD1 on 5 matching bases. Trimming left V 9 bases short and J 5 bases short, with 22 bases between. CDR3 length equals 15 residues. The DNA of the CDR3 is TGTGCCAGTTCCTGGGACGGGGCACGGGGAACTGAAGCTTTCTTT. This codes for CASSWDGARGTEAFF.

This clonotype is classed as medium-sized (0.01 to 0.1%). The J gene is TRBJ2-5, the V gene TRBV6-5; perhaps TRBD2 as D (5 bases). The ends were cut back, 6 bases at V and 4 bases at J, with 24 bases in the middle. This CDR3 region has 17 residues. From germline, CDR1 is MNHEY and CDR2 SVGAGI. In DNA form, the CDR3 reads TGTGCCAGCAGCCTTTCGGACCGGGGAGTCACAAGAGAGACCCAGTACTTC. It translates to CASSLSDRGVTRETQYF.